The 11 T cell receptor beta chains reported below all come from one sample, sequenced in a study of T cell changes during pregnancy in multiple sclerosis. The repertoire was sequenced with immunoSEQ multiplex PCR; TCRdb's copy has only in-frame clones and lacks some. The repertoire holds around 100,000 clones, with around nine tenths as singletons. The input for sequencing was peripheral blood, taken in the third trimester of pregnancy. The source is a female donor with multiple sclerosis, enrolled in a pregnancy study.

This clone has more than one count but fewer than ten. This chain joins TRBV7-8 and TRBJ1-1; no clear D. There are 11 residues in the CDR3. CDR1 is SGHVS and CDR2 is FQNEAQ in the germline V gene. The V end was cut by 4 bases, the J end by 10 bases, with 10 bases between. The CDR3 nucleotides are TGTGCCAGCAGCTCGCGGGTTGGAGCTTTCTTT. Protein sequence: CASSSRVGAFF.

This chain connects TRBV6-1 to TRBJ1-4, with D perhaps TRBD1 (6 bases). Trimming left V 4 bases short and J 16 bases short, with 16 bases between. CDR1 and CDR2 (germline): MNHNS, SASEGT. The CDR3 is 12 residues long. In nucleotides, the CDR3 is TGTGCCAGCAGTGGTCTAAACAGGGAGGGGTTTTTT. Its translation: CASSGLNREGFF.

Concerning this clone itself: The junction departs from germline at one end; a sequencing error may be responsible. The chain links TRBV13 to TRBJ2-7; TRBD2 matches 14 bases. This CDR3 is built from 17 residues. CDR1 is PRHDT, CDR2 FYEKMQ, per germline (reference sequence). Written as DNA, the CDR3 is TGTGCCAGCAGCCTAGGGACTAGCGGGGGTCAGTACTACGAGCAGTACTTC. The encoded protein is CASSLGTSGGQYYEQYF. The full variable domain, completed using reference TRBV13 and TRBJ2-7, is AAGVIQSPRHLIKEKRETATLKCYPIPRHDTVYWYQQGPGQDPQFLISFYEKMQSDKGSIPDRFSAQQFSDYHSELNMSSLELGDSALYFCASSLGTSGGQYYEQYFGPGTRLTVT.

CDR3 sequence: CASSFAGGEEKLFF. For the CDR3, the DNA is TGTGCCAGCAGCTTCGCAGGGGGTGAAGAAAAACTGTTTTTT. The V call is TRBV5-6, the J call TRBJ1-4, with 7 bases identical to TRBD1. CDR3 length: 14 amino acids. CDR1 and CDR2 from the germline V gene are SGHDT and YYEEEE. The V gene end was trimmed by 2 bases and the J gene end by 8 bases; junction bases not matched to a gene: 6.

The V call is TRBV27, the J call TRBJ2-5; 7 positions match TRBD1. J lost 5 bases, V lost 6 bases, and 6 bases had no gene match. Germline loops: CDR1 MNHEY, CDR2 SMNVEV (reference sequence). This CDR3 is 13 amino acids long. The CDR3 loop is CASRIQGTETQYF. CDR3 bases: TGTGCCAGCAGGATACAGGGGACGGAGACCCAGTACTTC.

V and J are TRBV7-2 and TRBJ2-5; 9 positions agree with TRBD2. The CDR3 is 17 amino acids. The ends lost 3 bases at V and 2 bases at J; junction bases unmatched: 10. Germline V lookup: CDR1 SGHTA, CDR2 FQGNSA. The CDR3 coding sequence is TGTGCCAGCAGCTTGGCAAGCGGGGGGCAAGGACAAGAGACCCAGTACTTC. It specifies CASSLASGGQGQETQYF.

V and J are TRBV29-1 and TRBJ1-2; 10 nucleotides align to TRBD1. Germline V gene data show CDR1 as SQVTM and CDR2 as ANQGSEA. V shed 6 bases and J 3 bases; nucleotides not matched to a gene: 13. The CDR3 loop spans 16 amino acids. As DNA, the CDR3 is TGCAGCGTGACAAATCCGACAGGGGGCGCCGACTATGGCTACACCTTC. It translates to CSVTNPTGGADYGYTF.

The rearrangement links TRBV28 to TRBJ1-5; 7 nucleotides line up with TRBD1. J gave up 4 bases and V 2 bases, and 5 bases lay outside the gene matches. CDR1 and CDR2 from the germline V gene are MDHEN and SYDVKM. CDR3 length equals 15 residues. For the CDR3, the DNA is TGTGCCAGCAGTTTACTACAGGGGCCGAATCAGCCCCAGCATTTT. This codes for CASSLLQGPNQPQHF.

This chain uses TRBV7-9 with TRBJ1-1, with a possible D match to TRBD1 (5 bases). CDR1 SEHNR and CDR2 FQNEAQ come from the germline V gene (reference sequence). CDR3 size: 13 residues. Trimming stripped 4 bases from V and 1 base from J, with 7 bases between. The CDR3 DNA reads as TGTGCCAGCAGCTCACAGGAGAACACTGAAGCTTTCTTT. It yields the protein CASSSQENTEAFF.

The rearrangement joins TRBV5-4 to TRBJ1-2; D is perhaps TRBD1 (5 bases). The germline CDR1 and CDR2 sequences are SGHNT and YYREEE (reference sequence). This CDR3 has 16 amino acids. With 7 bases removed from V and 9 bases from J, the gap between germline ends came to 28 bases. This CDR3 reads CASGDRSRTTLNRYTF. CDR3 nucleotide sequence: TGTGCCAGCGGAGACCGATCGAGGACAACTTTAAATCGCTACACCTTC.

The CDR3 region is CASSLIGGSEAFF. The CDR3 coding sequence is TGTGCCAGCAGCTTAATCGGCGGCTCTGAAGCTTTCTTT. The V call is TRBV7-3, the J call TRBJ1-1; D gene ambiguous. The CDR3 runs to 13 residues. Germline V lookup: CDR1 SGHTA, CDR2 FQGTGA. The ends were cut back, 1 base at V and 6 bases at J, with 9 bases in the middle.